This passage covers 21 T cell receptor beta chains from one sample sequenced in a study of CD8+CD57+ T cells in acquired aplastic anemia. Previously, flow cytometry had revealed CD8+CD57+ cell expansion in the patients chosen for sequencing. Profiling of TCR beta VDJ combinations and CDR3 sequences used genomic DNA as template. TCRdb used MiXCR to reprocess the reads, holding one entry per CDR3 protein. There are 50,000 or so distinct CDR3 sequences in the sample; roughly three fifths occur only once, and about 15% lies in the top ten. Sequencing was carried out using sorted CD4+, CD8+, or CD8+CD57+ T cells (not recorded which) from PBMCs. Receptor source: a human donor with aplastic anemia.

The gene calls are TRBV19 and TRBJ1-1, with D possibly being TRBD1 (5 bases). V was cut by 3 bases and J by 6 bases, with 17 bases left in between. Germline-derived CDR1 and CDR2 are LNHDA and SQIVND (reference sequence). The CDR3 covers 15 residues. The CDR3 coding sequence is TGTGCCAGTAGTATTGGGACGGACGGAGCGGCTGAAGCTTTCTTT. Residues: CASSIGTDGAAEAFF.

This clonotype has at least ten counts. This rearrangement joins TRBV30 to TRBJ2-2; the D is unclear. V was trimmed by 4 bases and J by 7 bases, leaving 16 bases between them. Germline V lookup: CDR1 GTSNPN, CDR2 SVGIG (reference sequence). The CDR3 has 14 amino acids. The CDR3 sequence is CAWNGPHVDGELFF. The CDR3 DNA sequence: TGTGCCTGGAATGGACCCCACGTCGACGGGGAGCTGTTTTTT.

The chain links TRBV6-1 to TRBJ1-1; D perhaps matches TRBD1 (5 bases). Trimming removed 7 bases from V and 1 base from J, with 10 bases in between. The germline gives CDR1 MNHNS, CDR2 SASEGT. The CDR3 covers 13 residues. The CDR3 here is CASIIGGNTEAFF. For the CDR3, the DNA is TGTGCCAGCATCATCGGGGGGAACACTGAAGCTTTCTTT.

This chain connects TRBV29-1 to TRBJ1-1; TRBD1 matches 9 bases. CDR3 length: 13 amino acids. From germline, CDR1 is SQVTM and CDR2 ANQGSEA. With 6 bases clipped from V and 4 bases from J, the junction kept 6 bases outside the gene matches. CDR3 DNA: TGCAGCGTGTCGACAGGGGGTCGCACTGAAGCTTTCTTT. It encodes CSVSTGGRTEAFF.

This chain connects TRBV2 to TRBJ1-5; D remains ambiguous. Trimming took off 9 bases at V and 3 bases at J, with 12 bases between the two ends. Germline CDR1 is SNHLY and CDR2 is FYNNEI. The CDR3 runs to 13 residues. The CDR3 loop reads CARGVANNQPQHF. The CDR3 coding sequence is TGTGCCAGGGGTGTAGCCAACAATCAGCCCCAGCATTTT. The whole variable domain, remainder taken from reference TRBV2 and TRBJ1-5, is EPEVTQTPSHQVTQMGQEVILRCVPISNHLYFYWYRQILGQKVEFLVSFYNNEISEKSEIFDDQFSVERPDGSNFTLKIRSTKLEDSAMYFCARGVANNQPQHFGDGTRLSIL.

The rearrangement links TRBV4-1 to TRBJ2-3, with TRBD1 matching 7 bases. With V trimmed by 1 base and J by 3 bases, 13 bases remained unmatched. The CDR3 is made up of 18 amino acids. Per the germline V gene, CDR1 is MGHRA and CDR2 is YSYEKL. CDR3 nucleotide sequence: TGCGCCAGCAGCCAAGTGGTAACGAAGAACAGGGGAACAGATACGCAGTATTTT. Translation gives CASSQVVTKNRGTDTQYF.

This clonotype was detected ten times or more. The chain links TRBV12-3 or TRBV12-4 to TRBJ1-3; D may be TRBD1 (6 bases). The CDR3 consists of 15 residues. V lost 7 bases, J lost 1 base, and 14 bases lay in between. The CDR3 sequence is CASNEGGPSGNTIYF. In DNA form, the CDR3 reads TGTGCCAGCAACGAAGGGGGGCCATCTGGAAACACCATATATTTT.

This clonotype came up once. One end of the junction fails to match germline, which may point to a read error. In nucleotides, the CDR3 is TGTGCCAGCAGCTTACAGGACTGGGAGCCGTTTTTT. It yields the protein CASSLQDWEPFF. The chain uses TRBV7-9 and TRBJ2-2; TRBD2 is a possible D gene (5 bases). Germline CDR1 is SEHNR and CDR2 is FQNEAQ (reference sequence). The CDR3 has 12 residues.

This clonotype was observed many times. The chain is built from TRBV20-1 and TRBJ1-1; 7 bases match TRBD1. V was clipped by 0 bases and J by 3 bases; unmatched bases: 4. The CDR3 spans 14 residues. CDR1 is DFQATT and CDR2 is SNEGSKA in the germline V gene (reference sequence). For the CDR3, the DNA is TGCAGTGCTAGAGAACCAGGGGGGGACACTGAAGCTTTCTTT. Translation gives CSAREPGGDTEAFF.

This clonotype was observed at least ten times. V is TRBV7-2 and J is TRBJ2-1; D gene uncertain. Germline lookup yields CDR1 SGHTA and CDR2 FQGNSA. The CDR3 spans 16 residues. The V end lost 1 base, the J end lost 2 bases, and 12 bases lay between the germline ends. In DNA form, the CDR3 reads TGTGCCAGCAGCTTAGTCGTACAGCTCCCCTACAATGAGCAGTTCTTC. This translates into CASSLVVQLPYNEQFF.

The rearrangement links TRBV10-3 to TRBJ2-7; D gene unclear. The V and J ends lost 3 bases and 4 bases respectively, with 7 bases between them. The CDR3 is 12 residues long. Germline CDR1 is ENHRY and CDR2 is SYGVKD. The CDR3 loop is CAISDTTYEQYF. The CDR3 region has the DNA TGTGCCATCAGTGACACAACTTACGAGCAGTACTTC.

This clonotype was counted at least ten times. The chain couples TRBV28 to TRBJ2-7; 11 nucleotides match TRBD2. Germline assignment: CDR1 MDHEN and CDR2 SYDVKM. With 6 bases clipped from V and 5 bases from J, the junction kept 6 bases outside the gene matches. The CDR3 is made up of 14 amino acids. The CDR3 region is CASSPTSGADEQYF. The DNA of the CDR3 is TGTGCCAGCAGCCCGACTAGCGGGGCCGACGAGCAGTACTTC. The entire variable domain, with the rest obtained from reference TRBV28 and TRBJ2-7, is as follows: DVKVTQSSRYLVKRTGEKVFLECVQDMDHENMFWYRQDPGLGLRLIYFSYDVKMKEKGDIPEGYSVSREKKERFSLILESASTNQTSMYLCASSPTSGADEQYFGPGTRLTVT.

The chain couples TRBV10-3 to TRBJ1-1; no firm D call. The CDR3 has 13 residues. V shed 3 bases and J shed 3 bases, with 8 bases lying between them. CDR1 is ENHRY, CDR2 SYGVKD, per germline. CDR3 in amino acids: CAISDRDYTEAFF. For the CDR3, the DNA is TGTGCCATCAGTGACAGAGATTACACTGAAGCTTTCTTT.

By proportion, this clonotype is medium-sized. The chain links TRBV7-3 to TRBJ2-3; 10 nucleotides line up with TRBD2. Germline V CDR1 and CDR2: SGHTA, FQGTGA. The junction had 2 bases not matched to a gene; V was cut back by 2 bases and J by 3 bases. CDR3 length equals 15 residues. In DNA form, the CDR3 reads TGTGCCAGCAGCTTAGATAGCGGGGGGACAGATACGCAGTATTTT. It codes for CASSLDSGGTDTQYF.

Concerning this clonotype itself: This may arise from a read error, as a much more abundant clone is one base away. The chain links TRBV3-1 to TRBJ2-7, with 9 nucleotides matching TRBD1. Germline loops: CDR1 LGHDT, CDR2 YNNKEL (reference sequence). The CDR3 is 14 residues long. Here the CDR3 DNA reads TGTGCCGGCAGCCCCCGACAGGGGGTCGACGAGCAGTACTTC. The encoded protein is CAGSPRQGVDEQYF.

The rearrangement uses TRBV19 and TRBJ2-5, with D perhaps TRBD1 or TRBD2 (5 bases each). V was shortened by 1 base and J by 0 bases, with 6 bases between the two germline ends. From germline, CDR1 is LNHDA and CDR2 SQIVND (reference sequence). The CDR3 has 14 amino acids. CDR3 sequence (DNA): TGTGCCAGTAGTATAGGGGGACACCAAGAGACCCAGTACTTC. It translates to CASSIGGHQETQYF.

This clonotype was found many times. The chain is built from TRBV13 and TRBJ2-7; no reliable D call. This CDR3 has 13 residues. V was pared by 5 bases and J by 0 bases, with 8 bases between. The germline V gene has CDR1 PRHDT and CDR2 FYEKMQ (reference sequence). Written as DNA, the CDR3 is TGTGCCAGCAGCCCCCGCGGCTCCTACGAGCAGTACTTC. This encodes CASSPRGSYEQYF.

The genes are TRBV7-9 and TRBJ2-7; D possibly matches TRBD1 or TRBD2 (6 bases each). This CDR3 has 13 residues. Looked up from germline, CDR1 is SEHNR and CDR2 is FQNEAQ (reference sequence). V was shortened by 5 bases and J by 3 bases, with 11 bases between the two germline ends. The CDR3 is CASSVEGGYEQYF. The DNA for the CDR3 is TGTGCCAGCAGCGTGGAGGGGGGCTACGAGCAGTACTTC. Complete variable domain (other parts from reference TRBV7-9 and TRBJ2-7): DTGVSQNPRHKITKRGQNVTFRCDPISEHNRLYWYRQTLGQGPEFLTYFQNEAQLEKSRLLSDRFSAERPKGSFSTLEIQRTEQGDSAMYLCASSVEGGYEQYFGPGTRLTVT.

The table lists this clonotype with many counts. The chain employs TRBV6-1 and TRBJ2-2; a possible D gene is TRBD1 (6 bases). This CDR3 has 14 amino acids. The V end lost 5 bases, the J end lost 1 base, and 8 bases lay between the germline ends. The germline V gene encodes CDR1 MNHNS and CDR2 SASEGT. The CDR3: CASSPRGNTGELFF. The CDR3 coding sequence is TGTGCCAGCAGTCCCAGGGGGAACACCGGGGAGCTGTTTTTT.

This chain connects TRBV20-1 to TRBJ2-1; 12 bases match TRBD2. V trimming: 3 bases; J trimming: 5 bases; junction bases outside the gene matches: 8. In germline, CDR1 is DFQATT, CDR2 SNEGSKA (reference sequence). The CDR3 sequence is 16 residues long. DNA of the CDR3: TGCAGTGCTAGGCCCCCGACTAGCGGGGGAGACAATGAGCAGTTCTTC. Amino acid sequence: CSARPPTSGGDNEQFF.

The chain is built from TRBV20-1 and TRBJ2-7; D is uncertain. The V end was cut by 2 bases, the J end by 5 bases, with 10 bases between. This CDR3 is built from 12 residues. Looked up from germline, CDR1 is DFQATT and CDR2 is SNEGSKA (reference sequence). The CDR3 loop is CSARTGWNEQYF. CDR3 coding DNA: TGCAGTGCTAGAACTGGCTGGAACGAGCAGTACTTC.